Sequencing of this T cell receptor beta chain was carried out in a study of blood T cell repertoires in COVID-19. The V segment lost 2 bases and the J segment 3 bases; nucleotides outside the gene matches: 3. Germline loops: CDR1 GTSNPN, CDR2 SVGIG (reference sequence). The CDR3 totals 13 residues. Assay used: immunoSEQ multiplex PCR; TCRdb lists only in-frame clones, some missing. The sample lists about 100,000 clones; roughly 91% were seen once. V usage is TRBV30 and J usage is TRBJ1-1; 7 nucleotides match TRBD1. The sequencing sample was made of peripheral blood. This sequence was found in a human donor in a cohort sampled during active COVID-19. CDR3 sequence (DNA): TGTGCCTGGAGTCTACAGGGGTACACTGAAGCTTTCTTT. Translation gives CAWSLQGYTEAFF.